The TCR beta chain under discussion was sequenced for a study of beta chain features in type 1 diabetes (dated by TCRdb to about 2018). Background for the entire study: Mean age, gender distribution, total cell number and subset yield were not different between patients and healthy donors. Across all samples, approximately 98,000,000 sorted cells were examined, and cell number per subset correlated strongly with RNA yield. In the study, TCRB repertoires of sorted circulating CD4+ T cell subsets from recently diagnosed type 1 diabetes patients were compared with those of matched healthy donors. Naive and central memory subsets were obtained from all 30 or so donors, but regulatory and stem cell-like memory subsets were isolated from only 8 patients and 8 healthy donors. On the study overall, not on this receptor specifically: Sequencing cDNA rather than genomic DNA could over-represent highly expressing activated cells, although activation and CD3 levels did not differ between groups. At VDJ recombination sites, type 1 diabetes patients had fewer insertions and more deleted nucleotides, which implies abnormalities in thymic rearrangement. A moderate but significant shortening of TCRB CDR3 length was observed in type 1 diabetes patients in all four CD4+ subsets. PCR may preferentially amplify shorter templates, but because patient and control samples were amplified and corrected together, any resulting skew would affect both groups equally. Naive, central memory and regulatory TCRB repertoires appeared to be more similar among patients than among healthy donors. Because the HLA sub-analyses included only small numbers of individuals, any influence of HLA type on TCRB rearrangement was left unresolved.

Comment on this clone: The clone's antigen remains unknown. Within one base of it there is no much larger clone, and no base qualities were kept.

The High Capacity cDNA Reverse Transcription Kit was used to reverse transcribe all of the isolated RNA, meaning that expressed TCRB transcripts were what got sequenced. Deep immunoSEQ sequencing was performed on naive, central memory and regulatory T cell samples, with an average of about 4 million total reads per sample. Sorted cells were lysed in RLT buffer, and RNA was extracted using DNase-treated RNeasy Micro or Mini kits according to cell number. To prevent cross-contamination, every cell subset was processed on its own, while patient and healthy donor samples were processed together. TCRB sequences were amplified from cDNA with the immunoSEQ multiplex PCR, producing 87-bp fragments spanning the CDR3 region. Amplicons were sequenced on the Illumina HiSeq platform. In the authors' own workflow: Synthetic template baselines were used to correct PCR bias computationally, reads within Hamming distance 2 were collapsed together, and singletons that could not be merged were discarded. Reads were aligned to IMGT to assign V, D and J genes, CDR3 length, and insertions or deletions at six rearrangement sites. Within each subset, clonotype counts were normalized to sorted cell number, and only after that were true diversity and Gini coefficients computed with the tcR R package. Repertoire sharing was quantified using the overlap coefficient calculated on TCRB nucleotide sequences. As a proxy for the pre-selection repertoire, out-of-frame TCRB sequences from naive cells were analyzed. TCRdb holds this immuneACCESS table with in-frame rearrangements only. Some clones are missing; in checked studies, unresolved V genes explain under half, and the rest has no known cause. V and J calls and clone size come straight from that table; D and trimming were deduced from the DNA. Across this sample there are roughly 330,000 clones, with approximately 12% seen only once. The ten largest clones take up 0.013% to 0.015% of the sample.

A single peripheral blood draw of around 120 mL on average was collected from each donor into heparinised tubes. A BD FACSAria II was used to sort naive, central memory, regulatory and stem cell-like memory CD4+ T cells with a panel that included CD45RO, CCR7, CD25, CD127, CD95 and CD27. Every sorted population had a purity above 95%. PBMCs were separated immediately by Lymphoprep density gradient centrifugation and were stained directly, without being cultured. So that batch effects would be minimized, each experiment stained and sorted samples in pairs, pairing one healthy donor with one patient. V is reduced by 3 bases and J by 5 bases, leaving a spacing of 13 bases between them. The germline V gene (reference sequence) sets CDR1 to GTSNPN and CDR2 to SVGIG. Inclusive of the bounding cysteine and phenylalanine, the CDR3 is 13 residues long. The read is trimmed to its CDR3 DNA, 39 bases read in frame from base 1.

The receptor comes from a woman between 18 and 29 years old with type 1 diabetes. Material for sequencing was naive CD4+ T cells from blood. This specimen's cell subset or site label, interpreted: true naive CD4+ T cells. The chain is made from TRBV30 and TRBJ1-1, with a tentative D gene TRBD1 over 5 matching bases. CDR3 protein: CAWSAGGYTEAFF. The nucleotide sequence reads TGTGCCTGGAGCGCCGGGGGGTATACTGAAGCTTTCTTT.